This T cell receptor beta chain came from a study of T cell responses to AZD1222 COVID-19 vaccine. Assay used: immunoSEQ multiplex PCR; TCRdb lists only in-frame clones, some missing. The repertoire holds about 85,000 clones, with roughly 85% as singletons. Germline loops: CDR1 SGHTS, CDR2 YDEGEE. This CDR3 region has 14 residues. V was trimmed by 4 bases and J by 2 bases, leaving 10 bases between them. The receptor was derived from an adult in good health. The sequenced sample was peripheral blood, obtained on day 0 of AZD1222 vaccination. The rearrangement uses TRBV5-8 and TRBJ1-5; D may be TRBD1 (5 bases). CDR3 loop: CASSPWGGNQPQHF. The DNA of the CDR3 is TGTGCCAGCAGCCCTTGGGGGGGCAATCAGCCCCAGCATTTT.